The 15 T cell receptor beta chains in this list originate from one sample, sequenced in a study of blood T cell repertoires in COVID-19. The repertoire was sequenced with immunoSEQ multiplex PCR; TCRdb's copy has only in-frame clones and lacks some. This sample has 300,000 to 450,000 clones, with over 75% found just once. Sequencing was done on a sample of peripheral blood. These receptors came from a woman aged 55 to 70 with COVID-19, enrolled during active disease.

The chain recombines TRBV6-5 with TRBJ2-3, with 14 bases lining up with TRBD2. The germline V gene encodes CDR1 MNHEY and CDR2 SVGAGI. The CDR3 loop spans 15 amino acids. V gave up 6 bases and J gave up 2 bases; unmatched junction bases: 1. Here the CDR3 DNA reads TGTGCCAGCAGGGGACTAGCGGGGGTCACAGATACGCAGTATTTT. It codes for CASRGLAGVTDTQYF.

This CDR3 reads CASREDRGRVEAFF. CDR3 bases: TGTGCCAGCAGAGAGGACAGGGGGCGGGTGGAAGCTTTCTTT. V is TRBV6-5 and J is TRBJ1-1; 11 bases fit TRBD1. The CDR3 loop spans 14 amino acids. Per the germline V gene, CDR1 is MNHEY and CDR2 is SVGAGI. Trimming removed 6 bases from V and 8 bases from J; junction bases left unmatched: 8.

The V call is TRBV7-3, the J call TRBJ2-1, with 8 positions matching TRBD2. J gave up 6 bases and V 0 bases, and 4 bases lay outside the gene matches. Per the germline V gene, CDR1 is SGHTA and CDR2 is FQGTGA. This CDR3 is 15 amino acids long. CDR3 in amino acids: CASSLTYGRANEQFF. For the CDR3, the DNA is TGTGCCAGCAGCTTAACTTACGGGAGGGCCAATGAGCAGTTCTTC. Together with reference TRBV7-3 and TRBJ2-1, the CDR3 gives the full variable domain: GAGVSQTPSNKVTEKGKYVELRCDPISGHTALYWYRQSLGQGPEFLIYFQGTGAADDSGLPNDRFFAVRPEGSVSTLKIQRTERGDSAVYLCASSLTYGRANEQFFGPGTRLTVL.

This clone was detected once. The rearrangement uses TRBV3-1 (or the pseudogene TRBV3-2) and TRBJ2-2; tentatively, D is TRBD1 (5 bases). This CDR3 spans 16 amino acids. The V gene's germline CDR1 is LGHDT and CDR2 YNNKEL (reference sequence). V lost 0 bases, J lost 5 bases, and 13 bases lay in between. The CDR3 protein is CASSQESRVRTGELFF. The CDR3 DNA reads as TGTGCCAGCAGCCAAGAAAGCAGGGTAAGAACCGGGGAGCTGTTTTTT.

The chain employs TRBV2 and TRBJ1-2, with TRBD1 matching over 7 bases. V lost 5 bases, J lost 2 bases, and 11 bases stayed unmatched. The germline gives CDR1 SNHLY, CDR2 FYNNEI. The CDR3 length is 16 residues. CDR3 in amino acids: CASSFQGGAVNYGYTF. CDR3 nucleotides: TGTGCCAGCAGTTTCCAAGGGGGCGCGGTGAACTATGGCTACACCTTC.

The chain combines TRBV28 with TRBJ2-3; 7 positions match TRBD2. The V segment lost 6 bases and the J segment 11 bases; nucleotides outside the gene matches: 8. Germline CDR1 MDHEN, CDR2 SYDVKM. CDR3 length: 12 residues. In DNA, the CDR3 is TGTGCCAGCAGGGGAGGGGATCGTAGGCAGTATTTT. Protein sequence: CASRGGDRRQYF.

CDR3 sequence reads: CSVGGSTDTQYF. For the CDR3, the DNA is TGTTCTGTTGGCGGGAGCACAGATACGCAGTATTTT. The chain has TRBV5-4 and TRBJ2-3; TRBD2 might be the D (5 bases). In germline, CDR1 is SGHNT, CDR2 YYREEE (reference sequence). The length of the CDR3 is 12 residues.

Remarks on this clone: This sample includes further DNA sequences coding for the same CDR3. The V call is TRBV10-3, the J call TRBJ1-1; 7 nucleotides align to TRBD1. V shed 4 bases, J shed 1 base, and the junction held 0 bases outside the gene matches. The CDR3 length is 13 residues. Germline CDR1 and CDR2: ENHRY and SYGVKD. Written as DNA, the CDR3 is TGTGCCATCAGTGGGACAGGGAACACTGAAGCTTTCTTT. Its translation: CAISGTGNTEAFF.

This chain connects TRBV12-5 to TRBJ1-2, with a tentative D call TRBD1 (5 bases). The V end was cut by 0 bases, the J end by 6 bases, with 8 bases between. Germline V CDR1 and CDR2: LGHNT, FRNRAP. The CDR3 runs 13 residues. The CDR3 DNA reads TGTGCTAGTGGTTTGGTAGGGGATGATGGCTACACCTTC. This codes for CASGLVGDDGYTF.

The chain carries TRBV11-2 and TRBJ2-7; 8 nucleotides line up with TRBD1. J gave up 1 base and V 3 bases, and 14 bases lay outside the gene matches. Germline CDR1 and CDR2: SGHAT and FQNNGV. The CDR3 covers 18 residues. CDR3 protein: CASSFGGLRTGNSYEQYF. The CDR3 bases are TGTGCCAGCAGCTTCGGCGGGCTTCGGACAGGGAATTCCTACGAGCAGTACTTC.

The chain links TRBV5-8 to TRBJ2-5; D gene ambiguous. V was pared by 3 bases and J by 2 bases, with 11 bases between. Germline CDR1 reads SGHTS; CDR2 reads YDEGEE. The CDR3 is 14 residues long. The CDR3 loop reads CASSSTGSQETQYF. In DNA, the CDR3 is TGTGCCAGCAGCTCGACTGGATCTCAAGAGACCCAGTACTTC.

The V gene is TRBV5-6, the J gene TRBJ1-5; no clear D. CDR3 length equals 13 residues. Per the germline V gene, CDR1 is SGHDT and CDR2 is YYEEEE. Trimming shortened V by 1 base and J by 4 bases, and 6 bases separated the two germline ends. The CDR3 region has the DNA TGTGCCAGCAGCTTGTACACAAATCAGCCCCAGCATTTT. It is translated as CASSLYTNQPQHF.

This clone was recorded only once. The chain links TRBV9 to TRBJ2-1, with 10 positions matching TRBD2. This CDR3 is built from 15 residues. The V segment lost 6 bases and the J segment 7 bases; nucleotides outside the gene matches: 10. The germline CDR1 and CDR2 sequences are SGDLS and YYNGEE. The CDR3 coding sequence is TGTGCCAGCAACCGGTTTAGCGGGGGGAATAATGAGCAGTTCTTC. Its protein is CASNRFSGGNNEQFF.

The V gene is TRBV18, the J gene TRBJ2-3, with D perhaps matching TRBD1 (5 bases). The germline V gene encodes CDR1 KGHSH and CDR2 LQKENI. V was trimmed by 5 bases and J by 4 bases, leaving 10 bases between them. The CDR3 is 13 residues long. This chain's CDR3 is CASSTDSSDTQYF. DNA of the CDR3: TGTGCCAGCTCAACCGACAGTTCAGATACGCAGTATTTT. Together with reference TRBV18 and TRBJ2-3, the CDR3 gives the full variable domain: NAGVMQNPRHLVRRRGQEARLRCSPMKGHSHVYWYRQLPEEGLKFMVYLQKENIIDESGMPKERFSAEFPKEGPSILRIQQVVRGDSAAYFCASSTDSSDTQYFGPGTRLTVL.

This chain joins TRBV5-1 and TRBJ2-2; D is unclear. V was pared by 1 base and J by 3 bases, with 7 bases between. The CDR3 is 14 residues long. Per germline, CDR1 SGHRS and CDR2 YFSETQ. CDR3 coding DNA: TGCGCCAGCAGCTTGAATACGGACACCGGGGAGCTGTTTTTT. Its protein is CASSLNTDTGELFF.